One sample yielded the 24 T cell receptor beta chains listed below, sequenced in a study of regulatory T cells in long-lasting Graves disease (dated by TCRdb to about 2021). The library was made by multiplex PCR. Reads for this sample came from an Illumina HiSeq 4000. CDR3 regions were amplified by Arm-PCR with iRepertoire HTBI primers to construct TCR beta libraries. TCRdb cleaned the public reads at Q25 with fastp, built clones with MiXCR and kept in-frame beta chains. Each CDR3 protein appears once, grouped with its most common genes and DNA. The table for this sample lists about 420,000 distinct CDR3 sequences; about 20% of them were counted only once. The ten largest clones represent around 26% of the sample. Read against the paper, the sample's time point label means: persistent/refractory GD, antithyroid drugs over 5 years with positive TRAb. For both TCR sequencing and RNA sequencing, RNA was extracted from PBMCs in TRIzol.

Sequenced material: peripheral blood mononuclear cells (PBMCs), taken when the disease was refractory, from a patient treated with antithyroid drugs. Receptor source: a female donor with Graves disease.

The rearrangement uses TRBV4-1 and TRBJ1-4; TRBD1 is a possible D gene (5 bases). The germline CDR1 and CDR2 sequences are MGHRA and YSYEKL. The CDR3 covers 16 residues. V was pared by 0 bases and J by 5 bases, with 13 bases between. CDR3 nucleotides: TGCGCCAGCAGCCAAGATAGGGGACTCCTGAATGAAAAACTGTTTTTT. As protein: CASSQDRGLLNEKLFF.

J is TRBJ1-5 and V is TRBV29-1; D is perhaps TRBD1 (5 bases). Deletions cut 7 bases from V and 7 bases from J, with 14 bases between. CDR1 is SQVTM and CDR2 is ANQGSEA in the germline V gene. The CDR3 has 12 amino acids. CDR3 sequence: CSAGGGEQPQHF. CDR3 sequence (DNA): TGCAGCGCTGGGGGAGGGGAGCAGCCCCAGCATTTT.

This clonotype turned up a few times. V is TRBV6-1 and J is TRBJ1-6; 8 bases map to TRBD1. The CDR3 sequence is 14 residues long. Trimming cost V 5 bases and J 10 bases; bases outside gene matches: 7. The germline V gene encodes CDR1 MNHNS and CDR2 SASEGT. DNA for the CDR3: TGTGCCAGCAGTACACAGGGGGGAAAATCACCCCTCCACTTT. Translated: CASSTQGGKSPLHF.

This chain joins TRBV7-2 and TRBJ1-2; TRBD1 agrees at 7 bases. Germline V gene lookup returns CDR1 SGHTA and CDR2 FQGNSA. J lost 3 bases, V lost 5 bases, and 9 bases had no gene match. The CDR3 loop spans 15 amino acids. CDR3 coding DNA: TGTGCCAGCAGCCCCGGGCAGGGGGAGCACTATGGCTACACCTTC. It yields the protein CASSPGQGEHYGYTF.

This rearrangement joins TRBV7-2 to TRBJ2-1; possible D gene TRBD2, 6 bases. V was cut by 1 base and J by 7 bases, with 14 bases left in between. The germline CDR1 and CDR2 sequences are SGHTA and FQGNSA. CDR3 length: 15 amino acids. This chain's CDR3 is CASSLGAGTENEQFF. The CDR3 DNA follows: TGTGCCAGCAGCTTAGGGGCGGGAACGGAAAATGAGCAGTTCTTC.

This clonotype was recorded many times. This rearrangement joins TRBV20-1 to TRBJ2-4; 12 bases align to TRBD1. Germline-derived CDR1 and CDR2 are DFQATT and SNEGSKA (reference sequence). This CDR3 is built from 18 residues. J gave up 3 bases and V 1 base, and 10 bases lay outside the gene matches. CDR3: CSARGGTGGAGGKNIQYF. The CDR3 DNA is TGCAGTGCTAGAGGGGGGACAGGGGGCGCCGGGGGCAAAAACATTCAGTACTTC.

This clonotype was observed a handful of times. The chain employs TRBV7-3 and TRBJ2-6, with 8 bases that match TRBD2. V lost 2 bases and J lost 3; bases outside the gene matches: 3. The CDR3 is made up of 16 amino acids. Germline lookup yields CDR1 SGHTA and CDR2 FQGTGA. In nucleotides, the CDR3 is TGTGCCAGCAGCTTATTGGGACTAGGTGGGGCCAACGTCCTGACTTTC. This translates into CASSLLGLGGANVLTF.

This clonotype was seen many times. The chain carries TRBV19 and TRBJ2-7; D call uncertain. This CDR3 comprises 11 residues. Trimming cost V 7 bases and J 7 bases, with 11 bases left between them. Germline CDR1 reads LNHDA; CDR2 reads SQIVND (reference sequence). The CDR3, as DNA: TGTGCCAGTATGGGGTCTAGTGAGCAGTACTTC. Protein sequence: CASMGSSEQYF. Full variable domain (remainder filled in from reference TRBV19 and TRBJ2-7): DGGITQSPKYLFRKEGQNVTLSCEQNLNHDAMYWYRQDPGQGLRLIYYSQIVNDFQKGDIAEGYSVSREKKESFPLTVTSAQKNPTAFYLCASMGSSEQYFGPGTRLTVT.

V gene TRBV11-2 combines with J gene TRBJ2-7, with D unclear. The germline V gene encodes CDR1 SGHAT and CDR2 FQNNGV. The CDR3 consists of 14 residues. V was pared by 5 bases and J by 2 bases, with 13 bases between. CDR3 nucleotides: TGTGCCAGCAGCCGGTCCATGGGCGCCTACGAGCAGTACTTC. It translates to CASSRSMGAYEQYF.

In regard to this clonotype: The junction departs from germline at one end; a sequencing error may be responsible. V usage is TRBV6-1 and J usage is TRBJ1-6; no firm D call. The CDR3 sequence is 13 residues long. Per germline, CDR1 MNHNS and CDR2 SASEGT. The CDR3 DNA reads TGTCCCAGCAGTGTCAAGATCAATTCACCCCTCCACTTT. The encoded protein is CPSSVKINSPLHF.

V usage is TRBV9 and J usage is TRBJ1-1; D call uncertain. Trimming pared 0 bases from V and 4 bases from J, leaving 10 bases between. Germline CDR1 and CDR2: SGDLS and YYNGEE. CDR3 length: 14 residues. The CDR3 sequence is CASSVDPRVTEAFF. CDR3 nucleotides: TGTGCCAGCAGCGTAGATCCGAGGGTCACTGAAGCTTTCTTT.

The chain joins TRBV14 to TRBJ2-7; D may be TRBD1 or TRBD2 (6 bases each). CDR3 length: 14 residues. V was cut by 5 bases and J by 2 bases, with 13 bases left in between. CDR1 and CDR2 from the germline V gene are SGHDN and FVKESK. CDR3 in amino acids: CASSAQGGPYEQYF. The DNA for the CDR3 is TGTGCCAGCAGCGCGCAAGGGGGGCCCTACGAGCAGTACTTC.

In its sample, this clonotype was seen a few times. The chain links TRBV6-1 to TRBJ1-1; D gene ambiguous. V lost 6 bases to trimming and J lost 1 base, with 12 bases between them. Looked up from germline, CDR1 is MNHNS and CDR2 is SASEGT. The CDR3 has 14 amino acids. The CDR3 coding sequence is TGTGCCAGCAGACCCCTGGGATCGAACACTGAAGCTTTCTTT. This codes for CASRPLGSNTEAFF.

The chain uses TRBV20-1 and TRBJ2-7; 10 nucleotides align to TRBD2. After removal of 5 bases from V and 0 bases from J, the junction contained 7 bases not matched to a gene. CDR1 is DFQATT, CDR2 SNEGSKA, per germline (reference sequence). This CDR3 has 15 amino acids. The CDR3, as DNA: TGCAGTGCTGCGCCTACTAGCGGGGACTCCTACGAGCAGTACTTC. Translated, it gives CSAAPTSGDSYEQYF.

There are a few counts of this clonotype. This chain connects TRBV6-1 to TRBJ2-7; D unclear. The CDR3 loop spans 14 amino acids. Germline CDR1 and CDR2: MNHNS and SASEGT. Trimming shortened V by 5 bases and J by 1 base, and 12 bases separated the two germline ends. CDR3 amino acids: CASSPSSYSYEQYF. DNA of the CDR3: TGTGCCAGCAGTCCAAGTAGCTATTCCTACGAGCAGTACTTC.

V and J are TRBV28 and TRBJ1-2, with 12 bases aligning to TRBD1. The CDR3 contains 16 residues. Germline CDR1 is MDHEN and CDR2 is SYDVKM. Trimming removed 6 bases from V and 4 bases from J; junction bases left unmatched: 9. The CDR3 spells CASRPPGTGGGYGYTF. The DNA of the CDR3 is TGTGCCAGCAGACCCCCAGGGACAGGGGGCGGCTATGGCTACACCTTC.

The genes are TRBV9 and TRBJ2-6; D possibly corresponds to TRBD1 (6 bases). V was pared by 3 bases and J by 4 bases, with 11 bases between. The CDR3 consists of 15 residues. The V gene's germline CDR1 is SGDLS and CDR2 YYNGEE. CDR3 protein: CASSEDSWGANVLTF. The CDR3 region has the DNA TGTGCCAGCAGCGAGGACAGCTGGGGGGCCAACGTCCTGACTTTC.

The genes are TRBV4-1 and TRBJ1-5; a possible D gene is TRBD1 (6 bases). The CDR3 length is 16 residues. The ends were cut back, 2 bases at V and 7 bases at J, with 18 bases in the middle. Germline CDR1 reads MGHRA; CDR2 reads YSYEKL. CDR3 DNA sequence: TGCGCCAGCAGCCAATTTTTCGGGGGGCGCGGGCAGCCCCAGCATTTT. It is translated as CASSQFFGGRGQPQHF.

This chain uses TRBV7-9 with TRBJ2-7; D may be TRBD1 (5 bases). The germline V gene has CDR1 SEHNR and CDR2 FQNEAQ (reference sequence). CDR3 size: 11 residues. Deletions cut 5 bases from V and 6 bases from J, with 8 bases between. CDR3 sequence: CASSPGIEQYF. The DNA of the CDR3 is TGTGCCAGCAGCCCAGGGATCGAGCAGTACTTC.

This clonotype was counted ten times or more. The chain combines TRBV6-2 or TRBV6-3 with TRBJ2-7; possibly TRBD1 for D (6 bases). CDR1 and CDR2 from the germline V gene are MNHEY and SVGEGT. V was clipped by 11 bases and J by 1 base, with 12 bases between them. The CDR3 runs 12 residues. CDR3 nucleotide sequence: TGTGCCTCAAGGACAGCTTCCTACGAGCAGTACTTC. It translates to CASRTASYEQYF.

This clonotype was counted many times. This chain connects TRBV20-1 to TRBJ2-7; the D gene could be TRBD1 or TRBD2 (6 bases each). Per germline, CDR1 DFQATT and CDR2 SNEGSKA (reference sequence). V was pared by 2 bases and J by 2 bases, with 22 bases between. The CDR3 is made up of 17 amino acids. CDR3 in amino acids: CSARHPGEQGLPYEQYF. DNA of the CDR3: TGCAGTGCTAGACATCCGGGGGAACAGGGTTTGCCCTACGAGCAGTACTTC.

This sequence joins TRBV6-1 and TRBJ2-1; 7 bases map to TRBD2. This CDR3 comprises 16 residues. The germline gives CDR1 MNHNS, CDR2 SASEGT. The V segment lost 8 bases and the J segment 4 bases; nucleotides outside the gene matches: 14. The CDR3 reads CASGVDLLADYNEQFF. The CDR3 DNA is TGTGCCAGCGGGGTGGATTTGCTAGCGGATTACAATGAGCAGTTCTTC.

The chain joins TRBV27 to TRBJ1-5, with TRBD1 matching over 9 bases. Germline CDR1 MNHEY, CDR2 SMNVEV (reference sequence). With 5 bases clipped from V and 3 bases from J, the junction kept 11 bases outside the gene matches. The length of the CDR3 is 17 residues. The CDR3 DNA follows: TGTGCCAGCAGTGTTAACCGGGACAGGGTATCCAATCAGCCCCAGCATTTT. This sequence encodes CASSVNRDRVSNQPQHF.

This clonotype was seen many times. V is TRBV28 and J is TRBJ1-6, with 7 positions matching TRBD1. The CDR3 has 14 amino acids. The germline V gene has CDR1 MDHEN and CDR2 SYDVKM. J lost 8 bases, V lost 3 bases, and 4 bases had no gene match. The CDR3 sequence is CASSLGQIHSPLHF. The CDR3 DNA follows: TGTGCCAGCAGTTTGGGACAGATACATTCACCCCTCCACTTT.